These 21 T cell receptor beta chains were sequenced from one sample in a study of early T cells in non-severe SARS-CoV-2 infection. Using its own MiXCR run on the 5' RACE reads, TCRdb lists one record per CDR3 protein. The repertoire holds 56,000 or so distinct CDR3 sequences, with under 8.5% as singletons. Sequenced material: whole blood. The receptors shown here come from an adult who was a healthcare worker with PCR-confirmed SARS-CoV-2 infection or an uninfected control (not recorded which).

This clonotype showed up just a few times. The rearrangement joins TRBV12-3 or TRBV12-4 to TRBJ2-5; no clear D. With 4 bases removed from V and 5 bases from J, the gap between germline ends came to 5 bases. The CDR3 has 11 amino acids. CDR3 protein: CASSSRETQYF. In DNA, the CDR3 is TGTGCCAGCAGTTCGAGGGAGACCCAGTACTTC.

This clonotype was detected ten times or more. The gene calls are TRBV12-3 or TRBV12-4 and TRBJ2-3; no clear D. CDR3 length: 16 amino acids. The germline V and J ends were trimmed by 1 base and 2 bases, with 13 bases remaining between them. CDR3 DNA: TGTGCCAGCAGTTTAGAAGGGAAGCTATCCACAGATACGCAGTATTTT. Protein product: CASSLEGKLSTDTQYF.

This clonotype was recorded many times. This chain connects TRBV5-1 to TRBJ2-5; D unresolved. The CDR3 sequence is 13 residues long. V shed 4 bases and J shed 0 bases, with 7 bases lying between them. CDR1 SGHRS and CDR2 YFSETQ come from the germline V gene. The chain's CDR3 is CASSPRNQETQYF. The CDR3 coding sequence is TGCGCCAGCAGCCCCCGGAACCAAGAGACCCAGTACTTC.

Only a few counts were recorded for this clonotype. This chain connects TRBV3-1 to TRBJ2-2; D call uncertain. V gave up 1 base and J gave up 7 bases, with 13 bases separating them. CDR1 and CDR2 (germline): LGHDT, YNNKEL (reference sequence). The CDR3 is 15 residues long. CDR3 nucleotides: TGTGCCAGCAGCCAAGGGGCCCGGCGGAACGGGGAGCTGTTTTTT. Protein sequence: CASSQGARRNGELFF.

This clonotype was seen at least ten times. The rearrangement links TRBV27 to TRBJ2-7; D call uncertain. Germline CDR1 reads MNHEY; CDR2 reads SMNVEV (reference sequence). V was clipped by 5 bases and J by 3 bases, with 17 bases between them. The CDR3 contains 15 residues. Here the CDR3 reads CASSPSRTGRYEQYF. CDR3 coding DNA: TGTGCCAGCAGTCCCAGTCGGACGGGTCGCTACGAGCAGTACTTC.

This clonotype came up many times. The gene calls are TRBV3-1 and TRBJ2-3; TRBD2 matches 8 bases. The V and J ends lost 1 base and 3 bases, in that order; junction bases with no gene match: 3. The CDR3 covers 15 residues. Germline V lookup: CDR1 LGHDT, CDR2 YNNKEL (reference sequence). The CDR3 coding sequence is TGTGCCAGCAGCCAAGTACGGGGGGGAACAGATACGCAGTATTTT. As protein: CASSQVRGGTDTQYF.

This clonotype appeared a few times. This rearrangement joins TRBV18 to TRBJ2-7, with TRBD1 identical over 8 bases. The CDR3 consists of 13 residues. CDR1 and CDR2 (germline): KGHSH, LQKENI. V dropped 3 bases and J dropped 4; count of bases not matched to a gene: 2. CDR3 protein: CASSPGTGYEQYF. The CDR3 DNA is TGTGCCAGCTCACCCGGGACAGGTTACGAGCAGTACTTC. The whole variable domain, remainder taken from reference TRBV18 and TRBJ2-7, is NAGVMQNPRHLVRRRGQEARLRCSPMKGHSHVYWYRQLPEEGLKFMVYLQKENIIDESGMPKERFSAEFPKEGPSILRIQQVVRGDSAAYFCASSPGTGYEQYFGPGTRLTVT.

The chain couples TRBV29-1 to TRBJ2-3; the D call may be TRBD1 or TRBD2 (5 bases each). Per germline, CDR1 SQVTM and CDR2 ANQGSEA. V was pared by 3 bases and J by 2 bases, with 12 bases between. This CDR3 spans 14 amino acids. CDR3 in amino acids: CSVEGGGFTDTQYF. CDR3 coding DNA: TGCAGCGTTGAGGGTGGGGGATTCACAGATACGCAGTATTTT.

This clonotype was detected ten times or more. The chain combines TRBV9 with TRBJ1-1; no definite D call. CDR1 is SGDLS and CDR2 is YYNGEE in the germline V gene. V dropped 4 bases and J dropped 4 bases, with 17 bases sitting between them. CDR3 length: 15 residues. The CDR3 spells CASSPDPRTGTEAFF. The CDR3, as DNA: TGTGCCAGCAGCCCCGACCCCCGGACCGGCACTGAAGCTTTCTTT.

In this sample, this clonotype turned up a few times. The V gene is TRBV23-1, the J gene TRBJ1-3; 9 bases agree with TRBD1. TRBV23-1 is assigned to the ORF class and has an uncertain function. This CDR3 has 16 residues. The J segment lost 2 bases and the V segment lost 7 bases, leaving 9 bases of the junction unmatched. Here the CDR3 DNA reads TGCGCCAGCACCTCGCCCACAGGGGGCACTGGAAACACCATATATTTT. Protein product: CASTSPTGGTGNTIYF.

Ten or more counts support this clonotype. The CDR3 is CASKNRGEQYF. CDR3 bases: TGTGCCAGCAAGAACAGGGGCGAGCAGTACTTC. The chain carries TRBV27 and TRBJ2-7; TRBD1 agrees at 7 bases. The V segment lost 7 bases and the J segment 6 bases; nucleotides outside the gene matches: 3. The germline CDR1 and CDR2 sequences are MNHEY and SMNVEV (reference sequence). This CDR3 is built from 11 residues.

V is TRBV12-3 or TRBV12-4 and J is TRBJ2-6, with 7 positions matching TRBD1. This CDR3 is 16 amino acids long. Trimming at V came to 6 bases and at J to 3 bases, leaving 8 bases not matched to a gene. The CDR3 DNA is TGTGCCAGCAGAGGGACAGCCCTCGGTGGGGCCAACGTCCTGACTTTC. Translated, it gives CASRGTALGGANVLTF.

This chain joins TRBV6-5 and TRBJ1-1, with D maybe TRBD1 (5 bases). The CDR3 is 13 amino acids. Deletions cut 6 bases from V and 1 base from J, with 9 bases between. Germline V CDR1 and CDR2: MNHEY, SVGAGI. The DNA for the CDR3 is TGTGCCAGCAGGAGAGACAGGAACACTGAAGCTTTCTTT. Protein sequence: CASRRDRNTEAFF.

This clonotype was detected many times. The V and J genes are TRBV15 and TRBJ2-5, with D possibly being TRBD2 (6 bases). CDR3 length equals 13 residues. V was trimmed by 2 bases and J by 6 bases, leaving 10 bases between them. Germline lookup yields CDR1 LNHNV and CDR2 YYDKDF (reference sequence). The CDR3 loop reads CATSRQGGKTQYF. DNA of the CDR3: TGTGCCACCAGCAGACAGGGCGGGAAGACCCAGTACTTC.

The J gene is TRBJ2-7, the V gene TRBV28, with 9 nucleotides matching TRBD1. This CDR3 region has 14 residues. The V and J ends lost 6 bases and 3 bases, in that order; junction bases with no gene match: 6. Germline CDR1 MDHEN, CDR2 SYDVKM. The CDR3 here is CASSQMDRGYEQYF. The CDR3 DNA is TGTGCCAGCAGCCAGATGGACAGGGGCTACGAGCAGTACTTC.

This clonotype was detected only a few times. The junction departs from germline at one end; a sequencing error may be responsible. V is TRBV5-1 and J is TRBJ2-7; 9 bases are shared with TRBD1. The CDR3 totals 15 residues. Per germline, CDR1 SGHRS and CDR2 YFSETQ. CDR3 sequence: CASSSSQGAVEEQYF. The CDR3 coding sequence is TGTGCCAGCAGCTCTTCACAGGGGGCGGTTGAAGAGCAGTACTTC.

This clonotype was counted many times. The chain recombines TRBV20-1 with TRBJ2-3; tentative D call: TRBD2 (6 bases). Germline CDR1 is DFQATT and CDR2 is SNEGSKA (reference sequence). The CDR3 sequence is 15 residues long. V was shortened by 3 bases and J by 2 bases, with 15 bases between the two germline ends. The CDR3 nucleotides are TGCAGTGCTAGTCCGCGGGACCCTTTCACAGATACGCAGTATTTT. It is translated as CSASPRDPFTDTQYF.

In its sample, this clonotype was seen a few times. V gene TRBV28 combines with J gene TRBJ2-7; D may be TRBD1 (5 bases). V lost 6 bases and J 5 bases, leaving 17 bases between the germline ends. Germline assignment: CDR1 MDHEN and CDR2 SYDVKM. This CDR3 has 14 amino acids. CDR3 bases: TGTGCCAGCAGGAACATGCAGGGTTTCAACGAGCAGTACTTC. It is translated as CASRNMQGFNEQYF.

This clonotype was seen only a few times. The CDR3 here is CASAWGPYGYTF. DNA of the CDR3: TGTGCCAGCGCCTGGGGACCCTATGGCTACACCTTC. The chain carries TRBV2 and TRBJ1-2; a weak D match, TRBD1 (5 bases). Germline V gene lookup returns CDR1 SNHLY and CDR2 FYNNEI. V lost 8 bases and J 4 bases, leaving 11 bases between the germline ends. The CDR3 is 12 residues long.

The table lists this clonotype with many counts. V gene TRBV7-6 combines with J gene TRBJ2-2; possibly TRBD2 for D (6 bases). CDR1 is SGHVS, CDR2 FNYEAQ, per germline. Trimming took off 0 bases at V and 11 bases at J, with 7 bases between the two ends. This CDR3 has 12 residues. DNA for the CDR3: TGTGCCAGCAGCTTAGCGGGAGGCGAGCTGTTTTTT. Translation gives CASSLAGGELFF.

This clonotype was observed many times. The genes are TRBV3-1 and TRBJ2-7; D possibly corresponds to TRBD2 (5 bases). The CDR3 extends over 14 amino acids. Trimming stripped 6 bases from V and 9 bases from J, with 21 bases between. Germline V gene data show CDR1 as LGHDT and CDR2 as YNNKEL (reference sequence). The CDR3 sequence is CASSQSLREGRQYF. The CDR3 DNA follows: TGTGCCAGCAGTCAGTCACTGCGCGAGGGAAGGCAGTACTTC.